This T cell receptor beta chain was identified during a study of CD8+ T cells in alopecia areata. Study details: Administration of oral tofacitinib to treated patients was at 5 to 10 mg twice daily. After 6 to 18 months of tofacitinib, follow-up continued 6 months off drug. Study-wide points: Throughout tofacitinib, many expanded lesional clones continued to persist in scalp and blood.

The treatment was: oral pan-JAK inhibitor, 5-10 mg twice daily. Sorting separated CD4+ and CD8+ T cells out of PBMCs. V was trimmed by 6 bases and J by 1 base, leaving 9 bases between them. The germline gives CDR1 SGHVS, CDR2 FNYEAQ. The length of the CDR3 is 13 residues. It was cDNA, reverse transcribed from extracted RNA, that served as the sequencing template. Sequencing was performed with immunoSEQ multiplex PCR; in TCRdb, only in-frame clones are kept and a portion is missing. The sample has about 180,000 clones; about 48% are singletons. As for this clone: Its antigen is not identified.

This clonotype was sampled from a human donor with alopecia areata. This material consisted of CD8+ T cells sorted from blood, taken at week 24, from a patient treated with tofacitinib. The rearrangement uses TRBV7-6 and TRBJ1-1; D might be TRBD1 (6 bases). DNA for the CDR3: TGTGCCAGCAGTCAGGGGACGAACACTGAAGCTTTCTTT. Its translation: CASSQGTNTEAFF.